Given below is one TCR beta chain in context. The antigen is not known. The same CDR3 is also encoded by other DNA sequences in this sample. These data belong to a study of T cell repertoires in ileal Crohn's disease. Study at large: Operated complications were stricturing disease (around 60%) and penetrating disease (39%). Study-wide findings and caveats: Clonality above 26.8% at surgery always came with endoscopic recurrence. Sorted CD8 T cells held more high-frequency clones than CD4. Active smokers at surgery had more clonal expansions than non-smokers.

Method: immunoSEQ multiplex PCR; TCRdb's copy keeps in-frame clones and lacks some. The sample shows fewer than 16,000 clones, 80% of them seen only once. V lost 3 bases and J lost 4, with 9 bases in between. The CDR3 loop spans 13 amino acids. Per germline, CDR1 MNHNY and CDR2 SVGAGI (reference sequence). The V call is TRBV6-6, the J call TRBJ1-1, with D possibly being TRBD1 (5 bases). Sequencing was done on a sample of ileal tissue. The origin of this receptor is an adult with Crohn's disease. The CDR3 nucleotides read TGTGCCAGCAGTTATGGGGCGTCCACTGAAGCTTTCTTT. It translates to CASSYGASTEAFF.